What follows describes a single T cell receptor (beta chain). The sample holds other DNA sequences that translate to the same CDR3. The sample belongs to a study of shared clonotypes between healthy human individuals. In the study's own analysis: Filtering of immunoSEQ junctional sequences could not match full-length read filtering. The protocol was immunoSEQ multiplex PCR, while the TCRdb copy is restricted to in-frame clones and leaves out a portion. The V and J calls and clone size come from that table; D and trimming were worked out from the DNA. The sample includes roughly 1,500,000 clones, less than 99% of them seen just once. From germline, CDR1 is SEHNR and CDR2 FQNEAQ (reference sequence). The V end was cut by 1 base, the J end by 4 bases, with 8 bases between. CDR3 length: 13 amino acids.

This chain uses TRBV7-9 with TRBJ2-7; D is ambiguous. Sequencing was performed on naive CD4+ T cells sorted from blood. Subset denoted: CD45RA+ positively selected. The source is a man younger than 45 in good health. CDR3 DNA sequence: TGTGCCAGCAGCTTAGGGATCTATTACGAGCAGTACTTC. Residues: CASSLGIYYEQYF.